This T cell receptor (beta chain) was recorded in a study of blood T cell repertoires in COVID-19. Original analysis: From reference gene primer amplification, estimates of nucleated cell counts were derived. Profiling relied on immunoSEQ multiplex PCR, and the TCRdb table lists in-frame clones only, not all of them. V and J calls plus clone size are reproduced from that table; the DNA served to infer D and trimming. The sample lists roughly 170,000 clones; 88% were seen once. The TCR was taken from a man in his sixties with acute or convalescent COVID-19. The source material was peripheral blood.

The CDR3 nucleotides are TGCGCCAGCAGCCAAGTGGTGGGGCGTACAGATACGCAGTATTTT. Its translation is CASSQVVGRTDTQYF. V gene TRBV4-1 combines with J gene TRBJ2-3; TRBD1 is a possible D gene (5 bases). CDR1 and CDR2 (germline): MGHRA, YSYEKL. V lost 1 base and J lost 3, with 11 bases in between. This CDR3 is built from 15 residues.